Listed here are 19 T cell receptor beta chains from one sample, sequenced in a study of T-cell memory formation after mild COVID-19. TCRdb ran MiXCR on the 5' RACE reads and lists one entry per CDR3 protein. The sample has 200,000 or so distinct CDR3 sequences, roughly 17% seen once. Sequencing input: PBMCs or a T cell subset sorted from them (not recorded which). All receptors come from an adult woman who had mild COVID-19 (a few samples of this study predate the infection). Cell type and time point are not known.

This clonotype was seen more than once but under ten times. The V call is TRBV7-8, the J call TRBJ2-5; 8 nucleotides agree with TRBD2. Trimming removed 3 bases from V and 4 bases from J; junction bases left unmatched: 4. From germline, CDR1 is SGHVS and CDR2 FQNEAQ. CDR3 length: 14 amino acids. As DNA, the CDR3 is TGTGCCAGCAGCTTCGGGGGGGGAGGAGAGACCCAGTACTTC. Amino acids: CASSFGGGGETQYF.

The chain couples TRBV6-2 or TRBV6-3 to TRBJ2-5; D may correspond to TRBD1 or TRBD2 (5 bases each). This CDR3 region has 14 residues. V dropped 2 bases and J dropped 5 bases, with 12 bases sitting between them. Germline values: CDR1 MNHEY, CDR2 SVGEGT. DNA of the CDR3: TGTGCCAGCAGTTACGTGGGGGTTCGGGAGACCCAGTACTTC. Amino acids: CASSYVGVRETQYF.

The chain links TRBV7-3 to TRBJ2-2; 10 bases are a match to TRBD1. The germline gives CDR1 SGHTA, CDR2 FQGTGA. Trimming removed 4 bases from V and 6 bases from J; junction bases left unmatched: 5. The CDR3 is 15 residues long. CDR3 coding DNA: TGTGCCAGCAGCTCGACAGGGGGCGCGTCCGGGGAGCTGTTTTTT. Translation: CASSSTGGASGELFF.

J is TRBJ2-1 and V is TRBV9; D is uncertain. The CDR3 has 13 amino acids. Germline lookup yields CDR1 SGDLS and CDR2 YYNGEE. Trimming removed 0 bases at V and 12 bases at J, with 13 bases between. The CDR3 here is CASSVALTSGQFF. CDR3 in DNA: TGTGCCAGCAGCGTAGCCCTTACCTCGGGGCAGTTCTTC.

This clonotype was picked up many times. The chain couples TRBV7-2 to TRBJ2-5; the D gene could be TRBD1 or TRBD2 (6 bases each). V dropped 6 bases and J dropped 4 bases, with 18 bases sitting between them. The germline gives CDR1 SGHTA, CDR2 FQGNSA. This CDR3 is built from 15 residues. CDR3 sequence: CASRDWIGGGETQYF. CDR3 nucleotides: TGTGCCAGCAGGGATTGGATCGGGGGCGGAGAGACCCAGTACTTC.

The CDR3 region is CASSFYRDYNEQFF. The CDR3 DNA reads TGCGCCAGCAGCTTTTACAGGGATTACAATGAGCAGTTCTTC. The gene calls are TRBV5-1 and TRBJ2-1; D might be TRBD1 (6 bases). Trimming cost V 2 bases and J 4 bases, with 10 bases left between them. Germline V lookup: CDR1 SGHRS, CDR2 YFSETQ. CDR3 size: 14 residues.

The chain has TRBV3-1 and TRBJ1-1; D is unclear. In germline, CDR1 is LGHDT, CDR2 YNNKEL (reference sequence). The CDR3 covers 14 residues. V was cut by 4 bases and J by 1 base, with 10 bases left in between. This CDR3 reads CASSRSGRNTEAFF. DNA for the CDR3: TGTGCCAGCAGCCGCTCCGGGCGGAACACTGAAGCTTTCTTT.

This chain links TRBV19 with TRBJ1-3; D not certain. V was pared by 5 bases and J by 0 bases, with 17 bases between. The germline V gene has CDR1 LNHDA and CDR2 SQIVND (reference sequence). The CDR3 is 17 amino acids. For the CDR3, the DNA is TGTGCCAGTAGTGACGACCACGGAGCGAGCTCTGGAAACACCATATATTTT. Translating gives CASSDDHGASSGNTIYF.

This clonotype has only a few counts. In DNA, the CDR3 is TGTGCCAGCAGTTCCCATACGAGGGGACTGCTGAACACTGAAGCTTTCTTT. It is translated as CASSSHTRGLLNTEAFF. The chain links TRBV12-3 or TRBV12-4 to TRBJ1-1; a possible D gene is TRBD1 (5 bases). V was clipped by 4 bases and J by 0 bases, with 18 bases between them. The CDR3 is 17 residues long.

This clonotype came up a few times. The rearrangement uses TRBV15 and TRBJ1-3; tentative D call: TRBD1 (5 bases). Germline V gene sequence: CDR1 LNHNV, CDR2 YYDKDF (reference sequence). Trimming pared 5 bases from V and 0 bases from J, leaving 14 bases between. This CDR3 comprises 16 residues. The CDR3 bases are TGTGCCACCAGCTCGACAGACGTTTACTCTGGAAACACCATATATTTT. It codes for CATSSTDVYSGNTIYF. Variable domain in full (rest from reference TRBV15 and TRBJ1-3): DAMVIQNPRYQVTQFGKPVTLSCSQTLNHNVMYWYQQKSSQAPKLLFHYYDKDFNNEADTPDNFQSRRPNTSFCFLDIRSPGLGDTAMYLCATSSTDVYSGNTIYFGEGSWLTVV.

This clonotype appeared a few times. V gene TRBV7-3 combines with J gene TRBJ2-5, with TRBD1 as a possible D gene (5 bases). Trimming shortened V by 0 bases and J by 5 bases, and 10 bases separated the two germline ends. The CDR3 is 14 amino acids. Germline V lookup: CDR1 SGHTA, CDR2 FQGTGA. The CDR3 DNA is TGTGCCAGCAGCTTAACAGGGGATCGGGAGACCCAGTACTTC. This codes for CASSLTGDRETQYF.

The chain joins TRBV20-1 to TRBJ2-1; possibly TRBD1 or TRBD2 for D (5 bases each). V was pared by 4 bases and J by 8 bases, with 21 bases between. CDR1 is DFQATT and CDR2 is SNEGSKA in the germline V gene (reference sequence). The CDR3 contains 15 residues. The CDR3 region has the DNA TGCAGTGCTACCTCGGGACCCCTCGAAGCGCATGAGCAGTTCTTC. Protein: CSATSGPLEAHEQFF.

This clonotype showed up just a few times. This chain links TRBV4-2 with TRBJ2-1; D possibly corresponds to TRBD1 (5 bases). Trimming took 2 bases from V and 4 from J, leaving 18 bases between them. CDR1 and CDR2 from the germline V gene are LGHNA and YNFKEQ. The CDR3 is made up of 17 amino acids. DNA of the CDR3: TGTGCCAGCAGCCAAAACCTCGACAGTACGCGATACAATGAGCAGTTCTTC. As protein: CASSQNLDSTRYNEQFF.

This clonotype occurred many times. The CDR3 region has the DNA TGTGCCAGCACCTCCACGAGGGGTGGACTTGAAGCTTTCTTT. Translation: CASTSTRGGLEAFF. The rearrangement links TRBV7-9 to TRBJ1-1; a possible D gene is TRBD1 (5 bases). The CDR3 length is 14 residues. Germline assignment: CDR1 SEHNR and CDR2 FQNEAQ (reference sequence). Trimming left V 7 bases short and J 7 bases short, with 19 bases between. The full variable domain, rest sourced from reference TRBV7-9 and TRBJ1-1, is DTGVSQNPRHKITKRGQNVTFRCDPISEHNRLYWYRQTLGQGPEFLTYFQNEAQLEKSRLLSDRFSAERPKGSFSTLEIQRTEQGDSAMYLCASTSTRGGLEAFFGQGTRLTVV.

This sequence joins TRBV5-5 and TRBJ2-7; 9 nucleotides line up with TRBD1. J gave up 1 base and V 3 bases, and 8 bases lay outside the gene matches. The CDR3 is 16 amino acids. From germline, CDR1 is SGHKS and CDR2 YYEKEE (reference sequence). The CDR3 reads CASSSLGTGTSYEQYF. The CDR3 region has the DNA TGTGCCAGCAGCTCGCTAGGGACAGGGACTTCCTACGAGCAGTACTTC.

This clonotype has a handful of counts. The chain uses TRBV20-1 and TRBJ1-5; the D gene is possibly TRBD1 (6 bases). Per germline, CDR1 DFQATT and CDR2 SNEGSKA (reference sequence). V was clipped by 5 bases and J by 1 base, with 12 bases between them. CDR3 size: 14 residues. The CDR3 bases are TGCAGTGCTTTTACAGGGCGAAGCAATCAGCCCCAGCATTTT. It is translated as CSAFTGRSNQPQHF.

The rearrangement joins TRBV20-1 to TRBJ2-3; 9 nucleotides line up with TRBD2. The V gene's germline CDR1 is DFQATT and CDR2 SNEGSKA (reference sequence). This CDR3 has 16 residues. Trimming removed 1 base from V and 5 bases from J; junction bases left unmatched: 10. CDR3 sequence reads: CSARAPRSGGRDTQYF. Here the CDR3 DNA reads TGCAGTGCTAGAGCCCCCCGTAGCGGGGGCAGAGATACGCAGTATTTT.

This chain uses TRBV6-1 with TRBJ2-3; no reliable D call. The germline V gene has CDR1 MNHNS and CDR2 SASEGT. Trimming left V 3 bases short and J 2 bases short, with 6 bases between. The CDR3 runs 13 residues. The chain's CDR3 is CASSDRFTDTQYF. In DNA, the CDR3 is TGTGCCAGCAGTGATCGATTCACAGATACGCAGTATTTT.

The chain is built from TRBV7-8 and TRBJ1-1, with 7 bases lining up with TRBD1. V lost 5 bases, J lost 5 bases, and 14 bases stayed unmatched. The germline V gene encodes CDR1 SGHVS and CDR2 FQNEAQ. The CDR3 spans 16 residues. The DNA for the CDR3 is TGTGCCAGCAGCCCGAGGCGGCAGGGGGGTGGAACTGAAGCTTTCTTT. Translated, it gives CASSPRRQGGGTEAFF. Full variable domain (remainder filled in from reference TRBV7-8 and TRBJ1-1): GAGVSQSPRYKVAKRGQDVALRCDPISGHVSLFWYQQALGQGPEFLTYFQNEAQLDKSGLPSDRFFAERPEGSVSTLKIQRTQQEDSAVYLCASSPRRQGGGTEAFFGQGTRLTVV.